The rows below give T cell receptor beta chains drawn from one sample of a study of neurological immune-mediated disorders. In TCRdb, the 5' RACE reads were re-called with MiXCR into one record per CDR3 protein. The table shows about 21,000 distinct CDR3 sequences, with around 16% occurring only once. The sequenced material came from PBMCs. These TCRs come from a female donor with HTLV-1-associated myelopathy (HAM/TSP). CDR3s include the opening cysteine and the closing phenylalanine or tryptophan. D genes are given only for firm matches. Clone size appears in some rows only: once, few, many, or a class for an expanded clone.

TRBV20-1	.	medium-sized	TRBJ2-1	TGCAGTGCTAGGCCCCTTGTCGATGAGCAGTTCTTC	CSARPLVDEQFF
TRBV28	TRBD2	many	TRBJ2-3	TGTGCCAGCAGACCGACGGGACTAGCGGGGACCACAGATACGCAGTATTTT	CASRPTGLAGTTDTQYF
TRBV10-3	TRBD1	.	TRBJ1-2	TGTGCCATCAGTGATCCGGGACAGGGTTCTCGTGGCTACACCTTC	CAISDPGQGSRGYTF
TRBV20-1	.	large	TRBJ1-1	TGCAGTGCCAGAACAGGTTTGACGACTGAAGCTTTCTTT	CSARTGLTTEAFF
TRBV7-9	TRBD1	.	TRBJ2-7	TGTGCCAGCATCGGGGACAGGGGACACGAGCAGTACTTC	CASIGDRGHEQYF
TRBV6-5	.	.	TRBJ2-7	TGTGCCAGCAGCCTCTTGGGGGGTAAGCAGTACTTC	CASSLLGGKQYF
TRBV4-2	.	many	TRBJ2-7	TGTGCCAGCAGCCTGTCCGCCGGCACAGGAGCCTACGAGCAGTACTTC	CASSLSAGTGAYEQYF
TRBV9	TRBD1	many	TRBJ2-7	TGTGCCAGCAGCTCCCGGGACAGGCACGACTACGAGCAGTACTTC	CASSSRDRHDYEQYF
TRBV9	.	many	TRBJ2-5	TGTGCCAGCAGCGTGGGGACGCACCAAGAGACCCAGTACTTC	CASSVGTHQETQYF
TRBV2	.	many	TRBJ2-2	TGTGCCAGCGTGGAGGGTTATGTCGGGGAGCTGTTTTTT	CASVEGYVGELFF
TRBV15	.	many	TRBJ2-3	TGTGCCACCAGCGGGGATGGAGATACGCAGTATTTT	CATSGDGDTQYF
TRBV5-4	.	many	TRBJ2-3	TGTGCCAGCAGCTTGGGAGCAGGTAGCACAGATACGCAGTATTTT	CASSLGAGSTDTQYF
TRBV20-1	.	many	TRBJ2-2	TGCAGTACGTGGGGGAGAAGCACCGGGGAGCTGTTTTTT	CSTWGRSTGELFF
TRBV6-6	.	many	TRBJ2-7	TGTGCCAGCAGTTACTCAGGGTGGCCCCGAGGCCACTACGAGCAGTACTTC	CASSYSGWPRGHYEQYF
TRBV13	TRBD1	many	TRBJ2-3	TGTGCCAGCAGCTTGACAGGGAAAACAGATACGCAGTATTTT	CASSLTGKTDTQYF
TRBV4-3	TRBD2	many	TRBJ2-5	TGCGCCAGCAGCCAAGATTTGGGGGGGGGGATCGGAGAGACCCAGTACTTC	CASSQDLGGGIGETQYF
TRBV20-1	.	many	TRBJ2-1	TGCAGTGCTAGTCGAGAATCCTACAATGAGCAGTTCTTC	CSASRESYNEQFF
TRBV20-1	TRBD2	medium-sized	TRBJ2-2	TGCAGTGCTGGGGGACTAGCGGGAGGGGAAACCGGGGAGCTGTTTTTT	CSAGGLAGGETGELFF